This TCR beta chain was recovered during a study of blood T cells in healthy people across ages. Notes on this clonotype: Its antigen is not identified.

Whole-study findings and limits: There were more naive CD4+ cells and higher diversity in long-lived donors than in aged donors.

Together with a sample-barcoded 5' primer, a J-beta primer mix was included in a second PCR lasting roughly 6 to 12 cycles. In TCRdb, the 5' RACE reads were re-called with MiXCR into one record per CDR3 protein. Of about 600,000 distinct CDR3 sequences detected, around 48% appear once; the ten largest clones hold 20% to 25%. The receptor was isolated from a man aged 80 or over in good health. The sequencing input was blood.

CDR3 protein: CASSSRGVGYNEQYF. For the CDR3, the DNA is TGTGCCAGCAGCTCCCGGGGGGTTGGTTACAATGAGCAGTACTTC. The V and J genes are TRBV11-3 and TRBJ2-1; 7 nucleotides align to TRBD2. The J call is doubtful: the DNA matches TRBJ2-7 better. CDR1 SGHNT and CDR2 YENEEA come from the germline V gene. The CDR3 is made up of 15 amino acids.